This TCR beta chain stems from a study of blood T cell repertoires in COVID-19. V was cut by 1 base and J by 2 bases, with 15 bases left in between. There are 17 residues in the CDR3. Using immunoSEQ multiplex PCR, the repertoire was profiled, and TCRdb retains in-frame clones only, with some absent. The data show 60,000 or so clones, with 80% to 85% seen just once and around 13% held by the top ten. The rearrangement uses TRBV23-1 and TRBJ1-5; no reliable D call. TRBV23-1 is placed among ORFs of uncertain function. Sequencing used peripheral blood. This clonotype originated in a human donor in a cohort sampled during active COVID-19. The CDR3 loop reads CASSQWYQLRGNQPQHF. Here the CDR3 DNA reads TGCGCCAGCAGTCAATGGTACCAACTTCGTGGCAATCAGCCCCAGCATTTT.